Below, 23 T cell receptor beta chains from the same sample are listed, as sequenced in a study of blood T cell repertoires in COVID-19. Clones were read by immunoSEQ multiplex PCR, and TCRdb kept only the in-frame ones, dropping some. The sample shows about 88,000 clones, over 75% of them seen only once. The sample consisted of peripheral blood. Receptors were obtained from a man at least 80 years old with acute or convalescent COVID-19.

The V gene is TRBV5-5, the J gene TRBJ2-5; 9 nucleotides align to TRBD1. This CDR3 region has 14 residues. In germline, CDR1 is SGHKS, CDR2 YYEKEE (reference sequence). The trim removed 4 bases at V and 5 bases at J, leaving 6 bases unmatched. CDR3 bases: TGTGCCAGCAGCACCACAGGGGGCCGGGAGACCCAGTACTTC. Its translation: CASSTTGGRETQYF.

This clone has a handful of counts. The CDR3, as DNA: TGTGCCAGCAGTCAAGAATGGACGGGAAAGGCTTTCTTT. This codes for CASSQEWTGKAFF. The chain uses TRBV11-2 and TRBJ1-1; no definite D call. This CDR3 contains 13 residues. Trimming pared 6 bases from V and 11 bases from J, leaving 19 bases between. Germline CDR1 and CDR2: SGHAT and FQNNGV.

This chain uses TRBV6-5 with TRBJ2-7; 9 bases map to TRBD1. The germline gives CDR1 MNHEY, CDR2 SVGAGI. The CDR3 is 15 amino acids. Trimming removed 6 bases from V and 4 bases from J; junction bases left unmatched: 10. The CDR3 DNA is TGTGCCAGCAGACTATTGGACAGGGGTGCGTACGAGCAGTACTTC. This sequence encodes CASRLLDRGAYEQYF.

The chain joins TRBV19 to TRBJ1-3, with no clear D. This CDR3 spans 13 amino acids. CDR1 is LNHDA and CDR2 is SQIVND in the germline V gene (reference sequence). The V gene lost 7 bases and the J gene lost 0 bases, with 7 bases spanning the gap. Written as DNA, the CDR3 is TGTGCCAGTAAAGACATCTCTGGAAACACCATATATTTT. This sequence encodes CASKDISGNTIYF.

The chain recombines TRBV27 with TRBJ2-3; 9 positions agree with TRBD1. V lost 4 bases to trimming and J lost 2 bases; unmatched junction nucleotides: 10. The CDR3 loop spans 17 amino acids. The V gene's germline CDR1 is MNHEY and CDR2 SMNVEV (reference sequence). The CDR3 is CASSSIGQGPITDTQYF. CDR3 bases: TGTGCCAGCAGTTCTATCGGACAGGGGCCGATCACAGATACGCAGTATTTT.

The DNA of the CDR3 is TGTGCAAGTCTCCAGGGCCTGAAGGATGGCTACACCTTC. Its translation: CASLQGLKDGYTF. The gene calls are TRBV12-2 and TRBJ1-2; the tabulated D call, TRBD1, remains unverified against the DNA. TRBV12-2 is assigned pseudogene status. The CDR3 totals 13 residues.

V gene TRBV11-2 combines with J gene TRBJ1-3, with no clear D. The germline gives CDR1 SGHAT, CDR2 FQNNGV. V gave up 1 base and J gave up 0 bases, with 7 bases separating them. The CDR3 is 15 residues long. CDR3 sequence (DNA): TGTGCCAGCAGCTTAGCAGGCGTCTCTGGAAACACCATATATTTT. This encodes CASSLAGVSGNTIYF.

V and J are TRBV9 and TRBJ1-4; a weak D match, TRBD1 (5 bases). Germline V gene data show CDR1 as SGDLS and CDR2 as YYNGEE. This CDR3 is built from 16 residues. Trimming took 4 bases from V and 3 from J, leaving 16 bases between them. CDR3 protein: CASSPQPTESNEKLFF. The CDR3 nucleotides are TGTGCCAGCAGCCCACAGCCGACAGAGTCTAATGAAAAACTGTTTTTT.

The chain has TRBV9 and TRBJ1-4; 7 nucleotides line up with TRBD1. Germline loops: CDR1 SGDLS, CDR2 YYNGEE. V gave up 0 bases and J gave up 2 bases; unmatched junction bases: 4. The CDR3 loop spans 16 amino acids. CDR3 sequence (DNA): TGTGCCAGCAGCGTAGAACAGGGGATGACTAATGAAAAACTGTTTTTT. It is translated as CASSVEQGMTNEKLFF.

The rearrangement uses TRBV5-1 and TRBJ1-6; D remains ambiguous. This CDR3 has 15 amino acids. With 0 bases removed from V and 3 bases from J, the gap between germline ends came to 7 bases. Germline V gene sequence: CDR1 SGHRS, CDR2 YFSETQ. The DNA of the CDR3 is TGCGCCAGCAGCTTGGCCGGGAACTATAATTCACCCCTCCACTTT. It specifies CASSLAGNYNSPLHF.

This sequence joins TRBV9 and TRBJ2-1, with D hard to call. V lost 2 bases and J lost 5, with 14 bases in between. The CDR3 loop spans 15 amino acids. CDR1 is SGDLS and CDR2 is YYNGEE in the germline V gene. CDR3 coding DNA: TGTGCCAGCAGCGTCACAAGTCTCTTAAACAATGAGCAGTTCTTC. Translation: CASSVTSLLNNEQFF.

The V gene is TRBV28, the J gene TRBJ2-7; 8 nucleotides line up with TRBD2. V dropped 7 bases and J dropped 3; count of bases not matched to a gene: 17. The CDR3 loop spans 17 amino acids. CDR1 and CDR2 from the germline V gene are MDHEN and SYDVKM. CDR3 protein: CASKPYGGEPGSYEQYF. As DNA, the CDR3 is TGTGCCAGCAAGCCCTACGGGGGGGAGCCCGGTAGCTACGAGCAGTACTTC. Full variable domain (missing parts from reference TRBV28 and TRBJ2-7): DVKVTQSSRYLVKRTGEKVFLECVQDMDHENMFWYRQDPGLGLRLIYFSYDVKMKEKGDIPEGYSVSREKKERFSLILESASTNQTSMYLCASKPYGGEPGSYEQYFGPGTRLTVT.

In this sample, this clone turned up once. The V call is TRBV18, the J call TRBJ2-1; 11 bases map to TRBD2. The germline CDR1 and CDR2 sequences are KGHSH and LQKENI. Trimming cost V 3 bases and J 0 bases; bases outside gene matches: 7. The CDR3 extends over 18 amino acids. CDR3 in DNA: TGTGCCAGCTCACCCGTGGGACTAGCGGCCAACTCCTACAATGAGCAGTTCTTC. Amino acids: CASSPVGLAANSYNEQFF.

This chain connects TRBV13 to TRBJ2-2; D gene ambiguous. Trimming cost V 0 bases and J 6 bases, with 8 bases left between them. CDR1 and CDR2 (germline): PRHDT, FYEKMQ (reference sequence). This CDR3 is 14 amino acids long. The DNA of the CDR3 is TGTGCCAGCAGCTTAGGGAAGGCGGCCGGGGAGCTGTTTTTT. Amino acids: CASSLGKAAGELFF.

This clone is a singleton in its sample. The chain is built from TRBV7-9 and TRBJ2-1, with 10 bases identical to TRBD1. Germline CDR1 and CDR2: SEHNR and FQNEAQ (reference sequence). CDR3 size: 16 residues. Losses at the gene ends were 0 bases for V and 8 bases for J; bases not matched to a gene: 7. CDR3 DNA: TGTGCCAGCAGCTTAGCTAGGGACAGGGGTGGACATGAGCAGTTCTTC. This codes for CASSLARDRGGHEQFF. The complete variable domain, with remaining parts taken from reference TRBV7-9 and TRBJ2-1, reads DTGVSQNPRHKITKRGQNVTFRCDPISEHNRLYWYRQTLGQGPEFLTYFQNEAQLEKSRLLSDRFSAERPKGSFSTLEIQRTEQGDSAMYLCASSLARDRGGHEQFFGPGTRLTVL.

The CDR3 here is CASSLAGANVLTF. The DNA of the CDR3 is TGTGCCAGCTCCCTTGCTGGGGCCAACGTCCTGACTTTC. The chain combines TRBV7-8 with TRBJ2-6; no clear D gene. The V and J ends lost 8 bases and 2 bases respectively, with 7 bases between them. Germline-derived CDR1 and CDR2 are SGHVS and FQNEAQ. This CDR3 has 13 residues.

The chain uses TRBV29-1 and TRBJ1-2; D may be TRBD1 (5 bases). The CDR3 has 12 residues. V lost 7 bases, J lost 8 bases, and 17 bases lay in between. Germline CDR1 reads SQVTM; CDR2 reads ANQGSEA. The CDR3 sequence: CSDGGDSAGYTF. Here the CDR3 DNA reads TGCAGCGACGGAGGGGACTCGGCGGGCTACACCTTC.

The chain couples TRBV18 to TRBJ2-7, with D possibly being TRBD2 (5 bases). From germline, CDR1 is KGHSH and CDR2 LQKENI. The CDR3 consists of 13 residues. V gave up 3 bases and J gave up 5 bases, with 11 bases separating them. The CDR3 reads CASSPTLADEQYF. The CDR3, as DNA: TGTGCCAGCTCACCGACGCTAGCAGACGAGCAGTACTTC.

The chain links TRBV5-6 to TRBJ1-5, with 9 bases fitting TRBD1. Germline values: CDR1 SGHDT, CDR2 YYEEEE. This CDR3 comprises 15 residues. V lost 2 bases and J lost 4; bases outside the gene matches: 4. The CDR3, as DNA: TGTGCCAGCAGCTTCGGCGACAGGGGGAATCAGCCCCAGCATTTT. Translated, it gives CASSFGDRGNQPQHF.

This clone was seen only once. The chain recombines TRBV29-1 with TRBJ1-2; 7 bases are shared with TRBD1. The germline V gene has CDR1 SQVTM and CDR2 ANQGSEA. The trim removed 5 bases at V and 3 bases at J, leaving 6 bases unmatched. The CDR3 length is 13 residues. CDR3 DNA: TGCAGCGTTAGACAGGGTGGAGACTATGGCTACACCTTC. Protein: CSVRQGGDYGYTF.

The J gene is TRBJ2-7, the V gene TRBV7-2; D possibly corresponds to TRBD2 (5 bases). Germline V lookup: CDR1 SGHTA, CDR2 FQGNSA. CDR3 length: 13 residues. The germline V and J ends were trimmed by 7 bases and 0 bases, with 10 bases remaining between them. The CDR3, as DNA: TGTGCCAGCACCCCGGGGAGCTCCTACGAGCAGTACTTC. Translated, it gives CASTPGSSYEQYF. Using reference TRBV7-2 and TRBJ2-7 for the parts outside the CDR3, the full variable domain is GAGVSQSPSNKVTEKGKDVELRCDPISGHTALYWYRQSLGQGLEFLIYFQGNSAPDKSGLPSDRFSAERTGGSVSTLTIQRTQQEDSAVYLCASTPGSSYEQYFGPGTRLTVT.

This sequence joins TRBV6-2 or TRBV6-3 and TRBJ1-1; perhaps TRBD1 as D (5 bases). V dropped 1 base and J dropped 10 bases, with 7 bases sitting between them. Germline CDR1 MNHEY, CDR2 SVGEGT. The CDR3 has 11 residues. In nucleotides, the CDR3 is TGTGCCAGCAGTTACTGGGGGGGAGCTTTCTTT. Protein: CASSYWGGAFF.

The chain has TRBV30 and TRBJ2-2; 8 bases line up with TRBD1. Germline assignment: CDR1 GTSNPN and CDR2 SVGIG (reference sequence). V shed 4 bases and J 7 bases; nucleotides not matched to a gene: 8. CDR3 length equals 14 residues. As DNA, the CDR3 is TGTGCCTGGACCCAGGGGGCGGAATACGGGGAGCTGTTTTTT. It encodes CAWTQGAEYGELFF. The full variable domain, rest sourced from reference TRBV30 and TRBJ2-2, is SQTIHQWPATLVQPVGSPLSLECTVEGTSNPNLYWYRQAAGRGLQLLFYSVGIGQISSEVPQNLSASRPQDRQFILSSKKLLLSDSGFYLCAWTQGAEYGELFFGEGSRLTVL.